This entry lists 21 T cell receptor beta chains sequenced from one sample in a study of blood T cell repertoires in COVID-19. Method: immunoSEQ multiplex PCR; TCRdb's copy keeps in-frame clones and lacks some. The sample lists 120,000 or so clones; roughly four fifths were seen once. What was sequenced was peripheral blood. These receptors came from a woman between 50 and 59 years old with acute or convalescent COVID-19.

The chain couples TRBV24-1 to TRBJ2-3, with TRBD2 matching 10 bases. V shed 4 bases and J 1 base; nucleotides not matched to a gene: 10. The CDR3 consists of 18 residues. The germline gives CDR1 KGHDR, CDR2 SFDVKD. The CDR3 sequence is CATSDPSVSGGGTDTQYF. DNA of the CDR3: TGTGCCACCAGTGACCCTTCGGTCAGCGGGGGGGGCACAGATACGCAGTATTTT.

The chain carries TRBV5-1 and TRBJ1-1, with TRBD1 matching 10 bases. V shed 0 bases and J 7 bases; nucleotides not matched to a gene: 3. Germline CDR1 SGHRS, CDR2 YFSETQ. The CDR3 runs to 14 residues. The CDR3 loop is CASSLGQGANEAFF. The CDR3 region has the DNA TGCGCCAGCAGCTTGGGACAGGGGGCTAATGAAGCTTTCTTT.

The CDR3 DNA sequence: TGTGCCAGCTCACTAGGCGGGGGCGAAGAGACCCAGTACTTC. Residues: CASSLGGGEETQYF. This sequence joins TRBV18 and TRBJ2-5; possible D gene TRBD2, 7 bases. CDR3 length: 14 amino acids. Germline-derived CDR1 and CDR2 are KGHSH and LQKENI. Trimming cost V 4 bases and J 3 bases, with 12 bases left between them.

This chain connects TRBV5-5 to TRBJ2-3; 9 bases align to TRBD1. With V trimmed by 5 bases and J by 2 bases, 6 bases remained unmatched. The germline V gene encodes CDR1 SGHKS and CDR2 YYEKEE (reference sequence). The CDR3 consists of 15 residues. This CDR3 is CASRPGQGPTDTQYF. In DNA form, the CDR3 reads TGTGCCAGCAGGCCGGGACAGGGACCCACAGATACGCAGTATTTT.

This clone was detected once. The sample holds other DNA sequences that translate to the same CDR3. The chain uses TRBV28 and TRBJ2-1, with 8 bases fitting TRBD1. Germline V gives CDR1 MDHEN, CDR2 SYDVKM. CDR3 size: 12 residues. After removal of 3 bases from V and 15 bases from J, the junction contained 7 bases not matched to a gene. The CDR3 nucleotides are TGTGCCAGCAGTTTCCCTGGACAGGGCTCGTTCTTC. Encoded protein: CASSFPGQGSFF.

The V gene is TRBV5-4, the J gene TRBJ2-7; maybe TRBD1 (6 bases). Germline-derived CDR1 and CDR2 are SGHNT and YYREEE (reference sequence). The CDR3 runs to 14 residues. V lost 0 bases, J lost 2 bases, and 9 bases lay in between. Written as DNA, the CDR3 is TGTGCCAGCAGCTTGGCCCAGGGGACCTACGAGCAGTACTTC. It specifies CASSLAQGTYEQYF.

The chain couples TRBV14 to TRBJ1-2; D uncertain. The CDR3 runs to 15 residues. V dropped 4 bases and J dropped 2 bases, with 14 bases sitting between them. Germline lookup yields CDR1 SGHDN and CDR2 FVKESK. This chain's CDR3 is CASSPRNGPNYGYTF. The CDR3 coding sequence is TGTGCCAGCAGCCCCCGTAATGGCCCCAACTATGGCTACACCTTC.

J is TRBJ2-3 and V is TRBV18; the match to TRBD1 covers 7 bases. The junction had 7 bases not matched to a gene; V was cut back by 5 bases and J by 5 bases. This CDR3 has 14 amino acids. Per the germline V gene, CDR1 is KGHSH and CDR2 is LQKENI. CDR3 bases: TGTGCCAGCTCAAGGGTTACAGGGGAAGATACGCAGTATTTT. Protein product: CASSRVTGEDTQYF.

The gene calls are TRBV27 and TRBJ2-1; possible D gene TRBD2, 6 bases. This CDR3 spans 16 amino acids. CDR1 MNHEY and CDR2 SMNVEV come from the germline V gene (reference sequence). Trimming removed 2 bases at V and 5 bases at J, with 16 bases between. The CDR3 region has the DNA TGTGCCAGCAGTTTAAAAGCCGGGACTTTTAACAATGAGCAGTTCTTC. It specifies CASSLKAGTFNNEQFF.

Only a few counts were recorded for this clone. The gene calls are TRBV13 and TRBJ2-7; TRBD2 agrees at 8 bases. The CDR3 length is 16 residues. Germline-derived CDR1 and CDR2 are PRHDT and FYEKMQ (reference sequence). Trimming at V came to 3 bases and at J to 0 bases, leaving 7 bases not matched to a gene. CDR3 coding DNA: TGTGCCAGCAGCTTTGGGCAGCGGGAGAACTCCTACGAGCAGTACTTC. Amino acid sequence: CASSFGQRENSYEQYF. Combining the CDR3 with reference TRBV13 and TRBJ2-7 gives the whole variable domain AAGVIQSPRHLIKEKRETATLKCYPIPRHDTVYWYQQGPGQDPQFLISFYEKMQSDKGSIPDRFSAQQFSDYHSELNMSSLELGDSALYFCASSFGQRENSYEQYFGPGTRLTVT.

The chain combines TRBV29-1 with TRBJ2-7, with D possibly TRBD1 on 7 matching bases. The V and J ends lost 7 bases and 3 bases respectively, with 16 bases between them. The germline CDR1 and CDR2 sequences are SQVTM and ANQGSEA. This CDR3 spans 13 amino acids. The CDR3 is CSGGQGGHYEQYF. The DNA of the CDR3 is TGCAGCGGGGGTCAGGGGGGTCACTACGAGCAGTACTTC.

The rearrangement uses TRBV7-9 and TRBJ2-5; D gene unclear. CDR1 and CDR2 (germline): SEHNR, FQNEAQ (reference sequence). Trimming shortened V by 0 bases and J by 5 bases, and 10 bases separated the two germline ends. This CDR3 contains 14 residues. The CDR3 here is CASSLAGSAETQYF. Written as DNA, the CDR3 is TGTGCCAGCAGCTTAGCCGGGTCAGCGGAGACCCAGTACTTC.

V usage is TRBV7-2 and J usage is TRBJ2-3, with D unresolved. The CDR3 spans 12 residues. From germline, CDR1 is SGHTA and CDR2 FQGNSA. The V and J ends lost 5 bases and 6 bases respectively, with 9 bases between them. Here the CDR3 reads CASSRLSDTQYF. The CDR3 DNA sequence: TGTGCCAGCAGCCGTTTATCGGATACGCAGTATTTT.

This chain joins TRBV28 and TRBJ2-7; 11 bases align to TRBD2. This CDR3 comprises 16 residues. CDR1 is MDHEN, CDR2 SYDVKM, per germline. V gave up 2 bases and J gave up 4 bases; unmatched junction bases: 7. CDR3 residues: CASSLPGTSGIYEQYF. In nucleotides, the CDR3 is TGTGCCAGCAGTTTACCCGGGACTAGCGGAATATACGAGCAGTACTTC.

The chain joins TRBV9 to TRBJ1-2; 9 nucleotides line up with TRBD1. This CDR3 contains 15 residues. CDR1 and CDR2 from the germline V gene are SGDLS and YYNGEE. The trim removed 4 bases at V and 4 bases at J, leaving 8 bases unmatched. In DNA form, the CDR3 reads TGTGCCAGCAGCACACGGACAGGGGAGGGCTATGGCTACACCTTC. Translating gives CASSTRTGEGYGYTF. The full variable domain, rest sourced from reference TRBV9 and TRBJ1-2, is DSGVTQTPKHLITATGQRVTLRCSPRSGDLSVYWYQQSLDQGLQFLIQYYNGEERAKGNILERFSAQQFPDLHSELNLSSLELGDSALYFCASSTRTGEGYGYTFGSGTRLTVV.

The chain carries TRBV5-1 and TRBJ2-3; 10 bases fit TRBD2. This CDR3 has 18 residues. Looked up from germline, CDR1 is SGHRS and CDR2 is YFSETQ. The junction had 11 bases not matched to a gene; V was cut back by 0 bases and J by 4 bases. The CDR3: CASSLAASGSGLADTQYF. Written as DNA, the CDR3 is TGCGCCAGCAGCTTGGCCGCTAGCGGGAGTGGTTTGGCAGATACGCAGTATTTT.

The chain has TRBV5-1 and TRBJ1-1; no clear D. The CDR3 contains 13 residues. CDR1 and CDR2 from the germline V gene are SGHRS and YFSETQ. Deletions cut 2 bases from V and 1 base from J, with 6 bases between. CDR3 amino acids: CASSFFGNTEAFF. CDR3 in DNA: TGCGCCAGCAGCTTCTTCGGGAACACTGAAGCTTTCTTT.

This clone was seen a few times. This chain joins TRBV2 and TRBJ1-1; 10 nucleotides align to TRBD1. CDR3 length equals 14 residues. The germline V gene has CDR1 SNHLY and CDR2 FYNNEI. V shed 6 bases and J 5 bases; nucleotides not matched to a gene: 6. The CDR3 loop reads CASRDRGRGTEAFF. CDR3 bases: TGTGCCAGCAGAGACAGGGGGCGCGGGACTGAAGCTTTCTTT.

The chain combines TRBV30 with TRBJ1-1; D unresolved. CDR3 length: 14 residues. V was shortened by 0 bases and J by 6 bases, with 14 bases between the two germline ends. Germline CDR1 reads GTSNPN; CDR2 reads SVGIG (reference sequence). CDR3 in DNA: TGTGCCTGGAGTGTAGGAAAGTTGGGCTCTGAAGCTTTCTTT. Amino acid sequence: CAWSVGKLGSEAFF.

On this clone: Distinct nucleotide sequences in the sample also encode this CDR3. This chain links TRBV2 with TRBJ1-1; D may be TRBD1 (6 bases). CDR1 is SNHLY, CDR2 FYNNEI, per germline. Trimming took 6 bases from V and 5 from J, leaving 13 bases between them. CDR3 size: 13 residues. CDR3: CASSRDTNTEAFF. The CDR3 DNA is TGTGCCAGCAGCCGGGACACCAATACTGAAGCTTTCTTT.

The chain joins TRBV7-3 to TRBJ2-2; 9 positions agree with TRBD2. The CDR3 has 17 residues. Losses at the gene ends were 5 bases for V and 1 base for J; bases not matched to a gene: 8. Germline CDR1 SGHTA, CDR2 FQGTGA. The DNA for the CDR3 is TGTGCCAGCAGCCCCTCCAGCGGGAGGAAGAACACCGGGGAGCTGTTTTTT. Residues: CASSPSSGRKNTGELFF.